Below are 21 T cell receptor beta chains sequenced from a single sample in a study of blood T cell repertoires in COVID-19. Here immunoSEQ multiplex PCR was the method, and the copy in TCRdb shows in-frame clones only, minus some. The sample includes roughly 460,000 clones, 70% to 90% of them seen just once. Sequenced sample: peripheral blood. These receptor sequences come from a man between 18 and 29 years old with COVID-19, enrolled during active disease.

The rearrangement joins TRBV9 to TRBJ2-2; a weak D match, TRBD2 (5 bases). Trimming removed 2 bases at V and 0 bases at J, with 11 bases between. This CDR3 spans 16 amino acids. Per germline, CDR1 SGDLS and CDR2 YYNGEE. CDR3: CASSVPGGSNTGELFF. In nucleotides, the CDR3 is TGTGCCAGCAGCGTTCCAGGCGGGTCGAACACCGGGGAGCTGTTTTTT.

This chain links TRBV12-3 or TRBV12-4 with TRBJ1-2; D unresolved. With 6 bases removed from V and 8 bases from J, the gap between germline ends came to 16 bases. The CDR3 spans 13 residues. The CDR3 nucleotides are TGTGCCAGCAGCACCAAGACCCCGGGGGGCTACACCTTC. Encoded protein: CASSTKTPGGYTF.

This chain uses TRBV7-2 with TRBJ2-1, with 14 bases identical to TRBD2. After removal of 6 bases from V and 9 bases from J, the junction contained 4 bases not matched to a gene. Germline loops: CDR1 SGHTA, CDR2 FQGNSA. There are 14 residues in the CDR3. CDR3 nucleotide sequence: TGTGCCAGCAGAAGCGGGACTAGCGGGGGTGAGCAGTTCTTC. It codes for CASRSGTSGGEQFF.

J is TRBJ2-7 and V is TRBV30; a weak D match, TRBD2 (7 bases). Germline V CDR1 and CDR2: GTSNPN, SVGIG (reference sequence). Trimming removed 6 bases from V and 2 bases from J, with 11 bases in between. This CDR3 has 12 residues. CDR3 protein: CACGGGAYEQYF. Here the CDR3 DNA reads TGTGCCTGTGGGGGGGGCGCCTACGAGCAGTACTTC.

The rearrangement uses TRBV2 and TRBJ2-3, with a possible D match to TRBD2 (5 bases). CDR3 length equals 12 residues. V lost 6 bases and J lost 8, with 12 bases in between. Germline-derived CDR1 and CDR2 are SNHLY and FYNNEI. The CDR3 here is CASRNRGSTQYF. As DNA, the CDR3 is TGTGCCAGCAGGAACCGAGGGAGTACGCAGTATTTT.

On this clone: Other DNA sequences in this specimen translate into the identical CDR3. The chain uses TRBV7-9 and TRBJ2-3; D is unresolved. Trimming left V 2 bases short and J 6 bases short, with 3 bases between. The V gene's germline CDR1 is SEHNR and CDR2 FQNEAQ (reference sequence). The length of the CDR3 is 11 residues. CDR3 region: CASSLSDTQYF. CDR3 nucleotide sequence: TGTGCCAGCAGCTTATCGGATACGCAGTATTTT.

The chain has TRBV7-9 and TRBJ2-5, with a weak D call TRBD2 (5 bases). The length of the CDR3 is 14 residues. V lost 2 bases to trimming and J lost 5 bases, with 12 bases between them. Germline V gene data show CDR1 as SEHNR and CDR2 as FQNEAQ (reference sequence). The CDR3 loop is CASSLSGSPETQYF. DNA for the CDR3: TGTGCCAGCAGCTTATCTGGGAGTCCGGAGACCCAGTACTTC.

The V gene is TRBV2, the J gene TRBJ2-5, with D perhaps TRBD1 (5 bases). From germline, CDR1 is SNHLY and CDR2 FYNNEI. The CDR3 spans 14 residues. The ends were cut back, 6 bases at V and 2 bases at J, with 13 bases in the middle. DNA for the CDR3: TGTGCCAGCAGCTATCTGACAGCGCAAGAGACCCAGTACTTC. Translation: CASSYLTAQETQYF.

The CDR3 bases are TGTGCCTGGAGTGTAGGGGGACATTATAATTCACCCCTCCACTTT. It yields the protein CAWSVGGHYNSPLHF. V usage is TRBV30 and J usage is TRBJ1-6, with D possibly matching TRBD1 (6 bases). Germline V gives CDR1 GTSNPN, CDR2 SVGIG (reference sequence). This CDR3 contains 15 residues. The V gene lost 0 bases and the J gene lost 4 bases, with 10 bases spanning the gap.

The chain is built from TRBV4-2 and TRBJ2-5; 12 bases line up with TRBD2. This CDR3 is 17 amino acids long. The ends lost 3 bases at V and 5 bases at J; junction bases unmatched: 10. Looked up from germline, CDR1 is LGHNA and CDR2 is YNFKEQ. The CDR3 reads CASSQAGLAGSSETQYF. The CDR3 nucleotides are TGTGCCAGCAGCCAGGCTGGACTAGCGGGGAGTTCGGAGACCCAGTACTTC.

The gene calls are TRBV7-8 and TRBJ2-2, with D perhaps matching TRBD1 (5 bases). V dropped 0 bases and J dropped 5 bases, with 13 bases sitting between them. Germline V gene sequence: CDR1 SGHVS, CDR2 FQNEAQ. The CDR3 loop spans 16 amino acids. CDR3 loop: CASSLAVQGWTGELFF. For the CDR3, the DNA is TGTGCCAGCAGCTTAGCGGTCCAGGGATGGACCGGGGAGCTGTTTTTT.

The chain combines TRBV18 with TRBJ2-1; 13 bases are a match to TRBD2. Unmatched junction bases numbered 9, after V lost 4 bases and J lost 9 bases. There are 16 residues in the CDR3. In germline, CDR1 is KGHSH, CDR2 LQKENI. This CDR3 reads CASSQILAGGQVEQFF. The CDR3 DNA follows: TGTGCCAGCTCACAAATACTAGCGGGGGGGCAAGTTGAGCAGTTCTTC.

This clone was detected once. The gene calls are TRBV6-1 and TRBJ2-3; TRBD1 might be the D (5 bases). Trimming took off 5 bases at V and 2 bases at J, with 14 bases between the two ends. Germline V gene sequence: CDR1 MNHNS, CDR2 SASEGT. The CDR3 has 15 amino acids. The CDR3 nucleotides read TGTGCCAGCAGTTCTCCCCAGGGAATCACAGATACGCAGTATTTT. Its protein is CASSSPQGITDTQYF.

This chain connects TRBV20-1 to TRBJ1-4; TRBD1 matches 7 bases. Germline CDR1 and CDR2: DFQATT and SNEGSKA (reference sequence). V lost 3 bases and J lost 4; bases outside the gene matches: 5. The CDR3 is 14 residues long. The chain's CDR3 is CSASLTGINEKLFF. Here the CDR3 DNA reads TGCAGTGCTAGTCTGACAGGGATTAATGAAAAACTGTTTTTT.

V and J are TRBV19 and TRBJ1-6, with D unresolved. Germline assignment: CDR1 LNHDA and CDR2 SQIVND (reference sequence). This CDR3 is built from 12 residues. Trimming stripped 5 bases from V and 10 bases from J, with 9 bases between. CDR3 residues: CASSPDGSPLHF. DNA for the CDR3: TGTGCCAGTAGTCCCGACGGGTCACCCCTCCACTTT.

The genes are TRBV9 and TRBJ2-2, with D tentatively TRBD2 (6 bases). CDR1 and CDR2 (germline): SGDLS, YYNGEE. Trimming removed 0 bases at V and 7 bases at J, with 16 bases between. The CDR3 contains 16 residues. CDR3 bases: TGTGCCAGCAGCGTAGCAGTCGCGGGATTGGGCGGGGAGCTGTTTTTT. This encodes CASSVAVAGLGGELFF. The full variable domain, with the rest looked up from reference TRBV9 and TRBJ2-2, is DSGVTQTPKHLITATGQRVTLRCSPRSGDLSVYWYQQSLDQGLQFLIQYYNGEERAKGNILERFSAQQFPDLHSELNLSSLELGDSALYFCASSVAVAGLGGELFFGEGSRLTVL.

The chain is built from TRBV7-2 and TRBJ1-2; TRBD1 might be the D (6 bases). Trimming cost V 0 bases and J 3 bases, with 11 bases left between them. The CDR3 consists of 15 residues. The germline V gene has CDR1 SGHTA and CDR2 FQGNSA. The CDR3 loop reads CASSLAGRGDYGYTF. The CDR3 DNA sequence: TGTGCCAGCAGCTTAGCGGGCAGGGGTGACTATGGCTACACCTTC.

V and J are TRBV5-8 and TRBJ1-1; D gene uncertain. Germline V gives CDR1 SGHTS, CDR2 YDEGEE. The CDR3 spans 14 residues. Trimming took off 0 bases at V and 6 bases at J, with 12 bases between the two ends. DNA for the CDR3: TGTGCCAGCAGCTTGGCCCTGAGGGCCGCTGAAGCTTTCTTT. Amino acid sequence: CASSLALRAAEAFF.

This clone was recorded a few times. The chain is built from TRBV28 and TRBJ2-7, with D possibly being TRBD1 (6 bases). Trimming took off 3 bases at V and 4 bases at J, with 22 bases between the two ends. Germline CDR1 and CDR2: MDHEN and SYDVKM. The length of the CDR3 is 17 residues. The CDR3 region has the DNA TGTGCCAGCAGTTTTATAACGTCGGACAGTACCGGATACGAGCAGTACTTC. It encodes CASSFITSDSTGYEQYF.

The chain links TRBV2 to TRBJ1-2; D gene ambiguous. CDR3 length: 15 residues. The V end was cut by 6 bases, the J end by 7 bases, with 21 bases between. In germline, CDR1 is SNHLY, CDR2 FYNNEI. The CDR3 sequence: CASSPQAEDLFGYTF. The CDR3 nucleotides are TGTGCCAGCAGCCCCCAGGCGGAGGACCTCTTTGGCTACACCTTC. The whole variable domain, filled in from reference TRBV2 and TRBJ1-2, reads EPEVTQTPSHQVTQMGQEVILRCVPISNHLYFYWYRQILGQKVEFLVSFYNNEISEKSEIFDDQFSVERPDGSNFTLKIRSTKLEDSAMYFCASSPQAEDLFGYTFGSGTRLTVV.

The chain links TRBV24-1 to TRBJ2-1, with 13 bases identical to TRBD2. The germline gives CDR1 KGHDR, CDR2 SFDVKD. J gave up 9 bases and V 4 bases, and 8 bases lay outside the gene matches. The CDR3 has 16 amino acids. CDR3 nucleotide sequence: TGTGCCACCAGTGACCCCACTAGCGGGAGGGCCAGTGAGCAGTTCTTC. This gives the protein CATSDPTSGRASEQFF.